Sequencing of this T cell receptor beta chain was carried out in a study of CD8 T cells in ankylosing spondylitis. General study results and limits: A motif of 8 or 9 highly homologous TCR beta variants was seen as apparently characteristic of ankylosing spondylitis blood.

This clonotype was recorded at least ten times. Its antigen is not known. CDR1 and CDR2 (germline): SGDLS, YYNGEE. The germline V and J ends were trimmed by 4 bases and 0 bases, with 5 bases remaining between them. The CDR3 is 14 amino acids. Scientists made TCR beta libraries using quantitative 5'-RACE with molecular barcodes. A single record per CDR3 protein comes from TCRdb applying MiXCR to the 5' RACE reads. In the table there are around 220,000 distinct CDR3 sequences, 10% of which are singletons. The sample taken for sequencing was blood, either unsorted or a sorted T cell fraction (not recorded which). This chain links TRBV9 with TRBJ1-6; D gene unclear. The sequence came from a male donor with ankylosing spondylitis or in good health (not recorded which). As DNA, the CDR3 is TGTGCCAGCAGCCCCTTCTCCTATAATTCACCCCTCCACTTT. This gives the protein CASSPFSYNSPLHF.